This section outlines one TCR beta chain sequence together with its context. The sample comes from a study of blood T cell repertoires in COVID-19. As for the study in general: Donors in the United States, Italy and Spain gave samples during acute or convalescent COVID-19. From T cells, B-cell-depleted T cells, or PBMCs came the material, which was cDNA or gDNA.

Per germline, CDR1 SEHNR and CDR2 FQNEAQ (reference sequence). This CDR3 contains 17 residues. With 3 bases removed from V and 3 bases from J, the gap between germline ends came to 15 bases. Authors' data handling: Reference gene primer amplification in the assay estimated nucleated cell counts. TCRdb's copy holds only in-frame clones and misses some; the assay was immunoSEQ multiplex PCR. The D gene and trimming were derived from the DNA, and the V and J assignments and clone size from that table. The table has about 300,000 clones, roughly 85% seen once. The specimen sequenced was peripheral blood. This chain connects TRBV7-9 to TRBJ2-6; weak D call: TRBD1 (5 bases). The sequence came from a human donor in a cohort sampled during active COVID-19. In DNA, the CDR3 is TGTGCCAGCAGCTTGAGCAGGGTGTTAAGTGGGGCCAACGTCCTGACTTTC. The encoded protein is CASSLSRVLSGANVLTF.